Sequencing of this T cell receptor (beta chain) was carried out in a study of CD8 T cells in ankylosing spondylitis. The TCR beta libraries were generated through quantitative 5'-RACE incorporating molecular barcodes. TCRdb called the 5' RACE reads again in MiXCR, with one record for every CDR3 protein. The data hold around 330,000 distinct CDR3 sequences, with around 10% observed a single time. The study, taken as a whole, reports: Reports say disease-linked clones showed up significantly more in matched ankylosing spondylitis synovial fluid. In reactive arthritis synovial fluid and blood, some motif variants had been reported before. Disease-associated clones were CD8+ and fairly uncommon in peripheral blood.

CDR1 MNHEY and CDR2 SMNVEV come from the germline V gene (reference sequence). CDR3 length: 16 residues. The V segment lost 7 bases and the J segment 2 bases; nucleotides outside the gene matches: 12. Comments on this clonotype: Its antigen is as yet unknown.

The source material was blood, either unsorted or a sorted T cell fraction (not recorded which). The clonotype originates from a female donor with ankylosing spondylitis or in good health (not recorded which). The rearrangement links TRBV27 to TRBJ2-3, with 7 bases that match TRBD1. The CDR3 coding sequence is TGTGCCAGCAAACGACAGGGTTTGGAACTCACAGATACGCAGTATTTT. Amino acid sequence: CASKRQGLELTDTQYF.